This TCR beta chain derives from a study of PD-1 blockade in classical Hodgkin lymphoma. Broader study findings: Complete responders started with a diversity level that resembled newly diagnosed patients at baseline.

Using immunoSEQ multiplex PCR, the repertoire was profiled, and TCRdb retains in-frame clones only, with some absent. The table lists about 46,000 clones, roughly 80% of them singletons. As for this clone: Its target is not known.

Every patient had relapsed following autologous stem cell transplantation, and cohorts differed in brentuximab vedotin exposure. The specimen was peripheral blood mononuclear cells (PBMCs), collected before the second cycle of nivolumab. The TCR comes from a human donor with classical Hodgkin lymphoma.

The CDR3 protein is CASSPRGRSTGELFF. The CDR3 region has the DNA TGTGCCAGCAGCCCCCGAGGGCGGTCCACCGGGGAGCTGTTTTTT. The chain has TRBV7-9 and TRBJ2-2, with D possibly matching TRBD2 (5 bases). Trimming shortened V by 5 bases and J by 4 bases, and 14 bases separated the two germline ends. Germline-derived CDR1 and CDR2 are SEHNR and FQNEAQ (reference sequence). The CDR3 covers 15 residues.